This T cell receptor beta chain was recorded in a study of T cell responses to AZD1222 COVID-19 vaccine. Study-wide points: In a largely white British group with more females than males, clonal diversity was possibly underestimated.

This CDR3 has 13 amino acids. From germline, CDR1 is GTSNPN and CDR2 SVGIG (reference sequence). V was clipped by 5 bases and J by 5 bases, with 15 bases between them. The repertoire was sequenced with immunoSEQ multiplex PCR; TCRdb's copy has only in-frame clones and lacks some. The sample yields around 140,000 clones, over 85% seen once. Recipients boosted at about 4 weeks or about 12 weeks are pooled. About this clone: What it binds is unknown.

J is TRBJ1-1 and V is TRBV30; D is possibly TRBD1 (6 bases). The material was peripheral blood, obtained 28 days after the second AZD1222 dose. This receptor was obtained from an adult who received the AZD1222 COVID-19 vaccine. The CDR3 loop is CAWGGPRGTEAFF. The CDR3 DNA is TGTGCCTGGGGGGGGCCGAGGGGTACTGAAGCTTTCTTT.